Following are 3 T cell receptor beta chains from one sample sequenced in a study of shared clonotypes between healthy human individuals. Using immunoSEQ multiplex PCR, the repertoire was profiled, and TCRdb retains in-frame clones only, with some absent. The table shows approximately 2.5 million clones, with more than 90% occurring only once. Sequences were obtained from naive CD4+ T cells sorted from blood. This sample's subset: CD45RA+ positively selected. The receptor source for this set is a man aged 18-30 years in good health.

The rearrangement links TRBV12-2 to TRBJ2-5; the DNA was not used to check the table's D call, TRBD1. TRBV12-2 is listed as a pseudogene. The CDR3 sequence is 16 residues long. CDR3: CASRAYRGPPPETQYF. In DNA, the CDR3 is TGTGCAAGTCGCGCCTACAGGGGGCCCCCTCCAGAGACCCAGTACTTC.

The V and J genes are TRBV7-9 and TRBJ2-2, with 7 bases matching TRBD1. The ends lost 6 bases at V and 0 bases at J; junction bases unmatched: 10. CDR1 SEHNR and CDR2 FQNEAQ come from the germline V gene (reference sequence). The CDR3 sequence is 17 residues long. The CDR3 bases are TGTGCCAGCAGGCCTTTACAGGGGCCCACGAACACCGGGGAGCTGTTTTTT. It codes for CASRPLQGPTNTGELFF.

This clone came up once. The identical CDR3 is also encoded by other nucleotide sequences in the sample. V and J are TRBV27 and TRBJ2-7; maybe TRBD1 (6 bases). The CDR3 consists of 13 residues. CDR1 is MNHEY and CDR2 is SMNVEV in the germline V gene (reference sequence). V lost 2 bases to trimming and J lost 2 bases, with 7 bases between them. In DNA form, the CDR3 reads TGTGCCAGCAGTTTACAGGGGACCTACGAGCAGTACTTC. Protein: CASSLQGTYEQYF.